This T cell receptor (beta chain) was sequenced for a study of cytomegalovirus exposure and HLA in healthy donors. Findings of the study overall: A later analysis linked a missense DCLRE1C variant to TCR beta V- and J-gene trimming.

The CDR3 runs to 17 residues. Germline CDR1 SGHNT, CDR2 YYREEE (reference sequence). V shed 3 bases and J shed 2 bases, with 19 bases lying between them. The sample holds a few counts of this clone. Its target is not known. Researchers ran the PCR with 60 Vbeta and 13 Jbeta primers. TCRdb keeps only in-frame clones here, not all; method: immunoSEQ multiplex PCR. The sample has roughly 150,000 clones; around 75% are singletons. This TCR came from a young woman in good health and CMV-seronegative. The chain carries TRBV5-4 and TRBJ2-3; D may be TRBD2 (5 bases). Sequenced sample: PBMCs. The CDR3 region is CASSSPIGSAHTDTQYF. DNA for the CDR3: TGTGCCAGCAGCTCCCCCATCGGTAGCGCCCACACAGATACGCAGTATTTT.